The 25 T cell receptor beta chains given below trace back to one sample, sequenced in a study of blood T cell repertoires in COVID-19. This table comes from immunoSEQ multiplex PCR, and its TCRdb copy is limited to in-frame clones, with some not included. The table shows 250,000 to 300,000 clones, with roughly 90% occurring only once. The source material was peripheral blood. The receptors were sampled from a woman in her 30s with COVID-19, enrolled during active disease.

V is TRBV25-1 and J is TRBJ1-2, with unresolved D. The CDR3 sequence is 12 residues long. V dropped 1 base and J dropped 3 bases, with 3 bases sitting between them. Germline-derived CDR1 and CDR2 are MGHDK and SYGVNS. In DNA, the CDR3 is TGTGCCAGCAGTGAATCCTACTATGGCTACACCTTC. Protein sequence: CASSESYYGYTF.

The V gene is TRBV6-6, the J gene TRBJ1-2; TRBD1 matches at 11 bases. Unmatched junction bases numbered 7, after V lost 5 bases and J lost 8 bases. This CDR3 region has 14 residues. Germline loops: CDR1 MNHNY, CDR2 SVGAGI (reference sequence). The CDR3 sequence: CASSAGTGGVGYTF. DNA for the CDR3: TGTGCCAGCAGTGCGGGGACAGGGGGAGTAGGCTACACCTTC.

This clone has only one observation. The chain's CDR3 is CASSLGGSAFSEAFF. Here the CDR3 DNA reads TGTGCCAGCAGCTTAGGGGGATCGGCGTTTTCTGAAGCTTTCTTT. V and J are TRBV5-6 and TRBJ1-1; D is perhaps TRBD1 (6 bases). V dropped 2 bases and J dropped 6 bases, with 17 bases sitting between them. The CDR3 runs 15 residues. From germline, CDR1 is SGHDT and CDR2 YYEEEE. Using reference TRBV5-6 and TRBJ1-1 for the parts outside the CDR3, the full variable domain is DAGVTQSPTHLIKTRGQQVTLRCSPKSGHDTVSWYQQALGQGPQFIFQYYEEEERQRGNFPDRFSGHQFPNYSSELNVNALLLGDSALYLCASSLGGSAFSEAFFGQGTRLTVV.

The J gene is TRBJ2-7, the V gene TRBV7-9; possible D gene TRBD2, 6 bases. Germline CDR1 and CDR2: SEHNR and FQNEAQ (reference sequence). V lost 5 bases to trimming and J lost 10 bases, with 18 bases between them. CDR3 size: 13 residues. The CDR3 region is CASSGRWGLLQYF. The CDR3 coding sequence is TGTGCCAGCAGCGGCCGTTGGGGACTTCTTCAGTACTTC.

Here the CDR3 reads CASIGGAGAAEQYF. CDR3 sequence (DNA): TGTGCCAGTATAGGGGGAGCGGGAGCCGCGGAGCAGTACTTC. The chain is built from TRBV19 and TRBJ2-7, with 8 bases identical to TRBD2. The CDR3 is made up of 14 amino acids. V lost 7 bases, J lost 7 bases, and 12 bases stayed unmatched. Germline CDR1 reads LNHDA; CDR2 reads SQIVND (reference sequence).

The CDR3 loop is CASRGQGKDGYTF. CDR3 DNA sequence: TGTGCCAGCAGGGGACAGGGTAAGGACGGCTACACCTTC. The rearrangement uses TRBV25-1 and TRBJ1-2; 9 nucleotides match TRBD1. Germline V gene lookup returns CDR1 MGHDK and CDR2 SYGVNS. This CDR3 contains 13 residues. With V trimmed by 6 bases and J by 8 bases, 7 bases remained unmatched.

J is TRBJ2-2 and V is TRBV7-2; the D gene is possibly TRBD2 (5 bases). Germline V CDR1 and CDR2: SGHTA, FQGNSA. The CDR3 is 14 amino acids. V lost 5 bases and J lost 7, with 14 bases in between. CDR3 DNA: TGTGCCAGCAGCGGCATGCGGGCAGGCGGGGAGCTGTTTTTT. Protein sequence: CASSGMRAGGELFF.

The DNA for the CDR3 is TGTGCCAGCAAGGCACTAGCGGGAGGTACAGAAGAGCAGTACTTC. Translation: CASKALAGGTEEQYF. The J gene is TRBJ2-7, the V gene TRBV2; 12 bases map to TRBD2. Germline V gene data show CDR1 as SNHLY and CDR2 as FYNNEI. Trimming took 7 bases from V and 7 from J; bases not matched to a gene: 11. The length of the CDR3 is 15 residues.

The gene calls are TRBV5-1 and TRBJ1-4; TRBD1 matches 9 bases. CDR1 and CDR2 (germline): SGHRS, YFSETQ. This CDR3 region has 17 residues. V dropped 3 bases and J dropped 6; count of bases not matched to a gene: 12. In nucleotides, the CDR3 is TGCGCCAGCAGCTACGATCCCACAGGGGGCTCGGATGAAAAACTGTTTTTT. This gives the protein CASSYDPTGGSDEKLFF.

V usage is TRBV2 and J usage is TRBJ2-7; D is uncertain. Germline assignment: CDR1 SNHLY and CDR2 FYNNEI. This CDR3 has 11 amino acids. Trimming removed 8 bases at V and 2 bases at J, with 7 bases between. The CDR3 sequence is CASSTAYEQYF. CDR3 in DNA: TGTGCCAGCTCCACAGCCTACGAGCAGTACTTC.

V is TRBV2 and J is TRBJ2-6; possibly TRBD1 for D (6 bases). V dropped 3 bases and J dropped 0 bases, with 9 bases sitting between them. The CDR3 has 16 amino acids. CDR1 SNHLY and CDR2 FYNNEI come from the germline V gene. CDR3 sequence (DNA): TGTGCCAGCAGTGAGTCACAGGGCTCTGGGGCCAACGTCCTGACTTTC. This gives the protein CASSESQGSGANVLTF.

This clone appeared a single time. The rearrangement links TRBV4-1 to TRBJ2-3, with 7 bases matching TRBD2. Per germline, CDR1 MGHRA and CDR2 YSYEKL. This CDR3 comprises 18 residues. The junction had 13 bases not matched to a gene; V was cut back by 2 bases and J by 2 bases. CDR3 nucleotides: TGCGCCAGCAGCCAACGGGTGTTGGGGGAGGGCATCACAGATACGCAGTATTTT. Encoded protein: CASSQRVLGEGITDTQYF.

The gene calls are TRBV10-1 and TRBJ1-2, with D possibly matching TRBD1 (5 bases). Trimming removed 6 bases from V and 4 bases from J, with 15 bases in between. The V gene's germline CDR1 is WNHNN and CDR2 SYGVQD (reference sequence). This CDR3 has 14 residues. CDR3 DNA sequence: TGCGCCAGCAGCGATGGCGGGACGGTCTATGGCTACACCTTC. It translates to CASSDGGTVYGYTF.

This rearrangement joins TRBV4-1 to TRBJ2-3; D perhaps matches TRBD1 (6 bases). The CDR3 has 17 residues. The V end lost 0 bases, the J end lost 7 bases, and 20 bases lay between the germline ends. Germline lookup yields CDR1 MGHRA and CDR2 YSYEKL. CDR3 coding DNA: TGCGCCAGCAGCCAAGAAGGACAGCGGTTGGTTTTGAATACGCAGTATTTT. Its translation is CASSQEGQRLVLNTQYF.

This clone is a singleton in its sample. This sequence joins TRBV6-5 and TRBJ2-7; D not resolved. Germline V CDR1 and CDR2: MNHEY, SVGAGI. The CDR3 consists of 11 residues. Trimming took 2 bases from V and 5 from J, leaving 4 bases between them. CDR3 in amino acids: CASSYGHEQYF. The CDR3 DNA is TGTGCCAGCAGTTACGGGCACGAGCAGTACTTC.

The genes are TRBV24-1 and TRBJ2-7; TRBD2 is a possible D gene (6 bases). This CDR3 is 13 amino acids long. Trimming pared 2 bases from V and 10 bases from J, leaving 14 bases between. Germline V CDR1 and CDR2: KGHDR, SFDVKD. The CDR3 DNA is TGTGCCACCAGTGATTCTTACTCTAGCGAACAGTACTTC. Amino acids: CATSDSYSSEQYF.

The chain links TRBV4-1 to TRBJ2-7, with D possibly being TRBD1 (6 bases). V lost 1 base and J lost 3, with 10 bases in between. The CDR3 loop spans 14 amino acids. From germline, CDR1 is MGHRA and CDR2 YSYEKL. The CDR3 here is CASSQATGSYEQYF. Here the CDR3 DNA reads TGCGCCAGCAGCCAAGCCACAGGGAGCTACGAGCAGTACTTC.

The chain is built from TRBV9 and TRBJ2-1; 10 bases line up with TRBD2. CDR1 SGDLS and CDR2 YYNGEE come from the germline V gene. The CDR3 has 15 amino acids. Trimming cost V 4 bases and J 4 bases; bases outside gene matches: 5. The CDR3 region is CASSPLTSGYNEQFF. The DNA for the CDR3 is TGTGCCAGCAGCCCCCTGACTAGCGGGTACAATGAGCAGTTCTTC.

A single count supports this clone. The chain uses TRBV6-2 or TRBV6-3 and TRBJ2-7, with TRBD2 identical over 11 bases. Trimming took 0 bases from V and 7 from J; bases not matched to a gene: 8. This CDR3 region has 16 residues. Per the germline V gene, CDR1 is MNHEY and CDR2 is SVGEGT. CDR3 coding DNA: TGTGCCAGCAGTTACTCACTAGCGGGAGAACTGGAGGAGCAGTACTTC. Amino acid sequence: CASSYSLAGELEEQYF.

The CDR3 DNA sequence: TGTGCCAGCAGTGAATCGCTAGCGGGGCTCACAGATACGCAGTATTTT. This translates into CASSESLAGLTDTQYF. The gene calls are TRBV6-1 and TRBJ2-3; TRBD2 matches 9 bases. The CDR3 length is 16 residues. Germline lookup yields CDR1 MNHNS and CDR2 SASEGT. With 2 bases clipped from V and 2 bases from J, the junction kept 5 bases outside the gene matches.

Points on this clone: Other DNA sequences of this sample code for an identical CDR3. CDR3 residues: CASSFDRGTGELFF. The CDR3 DNA reads as TGTGCCAGCAGTTTTGACAGGGGCACCGGGGAGCTGTTTTTT. The genes are TRBV28 and TRBJ2-2, with 8 nucleotides matching TRBD1. The CDR3 has 14 residues. Germline V gene data show CDR1 as MDHEN and CDR2 as SYDVKM. The ends lost 3 bases at V and 4 bases at J; junction bases unmatched: 1.

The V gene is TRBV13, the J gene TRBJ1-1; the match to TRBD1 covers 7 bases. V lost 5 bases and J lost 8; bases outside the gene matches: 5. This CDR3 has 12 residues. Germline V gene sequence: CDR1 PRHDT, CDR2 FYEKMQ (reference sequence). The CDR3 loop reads CASSHRGREAFF. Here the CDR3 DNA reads TGTGCCAGCAGCCACAGGGGTCGAGAAGCTTTCTTT.

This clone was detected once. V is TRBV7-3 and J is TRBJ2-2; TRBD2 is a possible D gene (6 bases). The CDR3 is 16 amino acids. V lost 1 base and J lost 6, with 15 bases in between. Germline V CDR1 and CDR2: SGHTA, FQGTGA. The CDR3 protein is CASSLKGQGGPGELFF. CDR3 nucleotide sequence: TGTGCCAGCAGCTTAAAGGGGCAGGGAGGACCCGGGGAGCTGTTTTTT.

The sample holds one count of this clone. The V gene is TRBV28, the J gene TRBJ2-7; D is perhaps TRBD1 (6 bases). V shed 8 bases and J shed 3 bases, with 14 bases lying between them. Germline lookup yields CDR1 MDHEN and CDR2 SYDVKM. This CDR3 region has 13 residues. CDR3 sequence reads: CASGWDMGYEQYF. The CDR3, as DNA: TGTGCCAGCGGTTGGGACATGGGCTACGAGCAGTACTTC.

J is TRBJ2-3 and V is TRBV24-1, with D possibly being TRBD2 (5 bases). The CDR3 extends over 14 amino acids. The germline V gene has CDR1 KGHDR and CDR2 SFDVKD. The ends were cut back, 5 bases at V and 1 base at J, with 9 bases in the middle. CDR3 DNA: TGTGCCACCAGTGCCCGGGGTCGCACAGATACGCAGTATTTT. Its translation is CATSARGRTDTQYF.